The text below deals with one TCR beta chain. Its antigen is undetermined. This entry is derived from a study of Tregs in tolerant kidney transplant recipients. Mixed chimerism was transient after nonmyeloablative marrow transplants from related graft donors. Unstimulated Tregs (CD4+CD25+CD127-) and CD4+CD25- non-Tregs were sorted from PBMCs. Findings of the study overall: In tolerant patients, donor-specific Tregs outgrew total Tregs, suggesting antigen-driven expansion.

Measured with immunoSEQ multiplex PCR; TCRdb has only the in-frame clones, and not every one. Here the sample spans about 100,000 clones, 80% to 95% being singletons. The sequence was obtained from a human patient who received a combined kidney and bone marrow transplant. A subset of T cells may come from the graft donor. The sequences come from CD4+ T cells from blood (PBMCs), collected 12 months after the transplant.

This CDR3 is CASSWLGLAGTPGELFF. Here the CDR3 DNA reads TGTGCCAGCAGTTGGCTCGGACTAGCGGGGACCCCCGGGGAGCTGTTTTTT. The chain carries TRBV11-2 and TRBJ2-2, with TRBD2 matching over 12 bases. CDR1 is SGHAT and CDR2 is FQNNGV in the germline V gene. The CDR3 length is 17 residues. Trimming cost V 6 bases and J 6 bases; bases outside gene matches: 11.